The rows below give T cell receptor beta chains drawn from one sample of a study of cytomegalovirus exposure and HLA in healthy donors. TCRdb's table, derived via immunoSEQ multiplex PCR, lists solely in-frame clones and lacks some. The sample includes some 130,000 clones, around 80% of them seen just once. The specimen sequenced was PBMCs. These receptors were obtained from a man aged 25-45 years in good health. CDR3s leave out the opening cysteine and the closing phenylalanine or tryptophan. Fields, in order: J gene, V gene, CDR3 protein.

TRBJ2-1	TRBV6-4	ASSNGQGQVGEQF
TRBJ2-3	TRBV10-3	AISGGQISASGTDTQY
TRBJ2-3	TRBV9	ASSVGGSYTDTQY
TRBJ1-6	TRBV18	ASSPRARTPLH
TRBJ1-1	TRBV5-1	ASSAGTGADLVV
TRBJ1-6	TRBV12-5	ASALDGGAHSPLH
.	TRBV30	AWSVQPGLSYEQY
TRBJ2-6	TRBV5-6	ASSTPGGANVLT
TRBJ2-2	TRBV7-3	ASSLVGESSGELF
TRBJ2-7	TRBV30	AGNRDSSYEQY
TRBJ2-7	TRBV14	ASSLIRSGNRAYEQY
TRBJ2-1	TRBV7-8	ASSLGPLRRSGRGSDEQF
TRBJ2-1	TRBV29-1	SVRSGWNEQF
TRBJ1-5	TRBV10-2	ASSQDPRDSVNQPQH
TRBJ2-2	TRBV5-1	ASSLEGWTGFTGELF
TRBJ2-7	TRBV12-2	ASRLTGTRYEQY
TRBJ2-5	TRBV21-1	ASSAYRASGSLKETQY
TRBJ1-6	TRBV7-3	ASSLLANSPLH
TRBJ1-1	TRBV7-3	ASSLAGPNTEAF
TRBJ1-2	TRBV25-1	ASSVPDRVGGYT
TRBJ1-4	TRBV7-8	ASSSGQLNEKLF
TRBJ1-2	TRBV5-1	ASSRQGQGHYGYT
.	TRBV6-5	ASHPGGSPYEQY
.	TRBV5-1	ASKLADSYEQY
TRBJ1-2	TRBV19	ASSVRGRGYGYT
TRBJ1-5	TRBV15	ATSREHRGNSNQPQH
TRBJ2-5	TRBV7-3	ASSSLPDRNKETQY
TRBJ1-6	TRBV30	AWSLWTGDNSPLH
TRBJ1-2	TRBV7-3	ASSLTGGRGYT
TRBJ2-1	TRBV11-1	ASILFPYNEQF
TRBJ1-3	TRBV18	ASSPWTGAGNTIY
TRBJ2-5	TRBV9	ASSSTGLQETQY